Sequencing of this T cell receptor (beta chain) was carried out in a study of T cell changes during pregnancy in multiple sclerosis. Per germline, CDR1 SGHAT and CDR2 FQNNGV. The V and J ends lost 5 bases and 1 base, in that order; junction bases with no gene match: 10. This CDR3 has 17 amino acids. Some clones are missing from TCRdb's copy, which holds only in-frame ones; the method was immunoSEQ multiplex PCR. The table lists 20,000 to 25,000 clones, approximately 89% of them singletons. Sequenced here: CD4+ T cells from peripheral blood mononuclear cells, sampled after pregnancy. The V call is TRBV11-2, the J call TRBJ2-2; 7 nucleotides align to TRBD2. This clonotype originated in a female donor in good health, enrolled as a control in a pregnancy study. CDR3 nucleotide sequence: TGTGCCAGCAGCCCTCGGGGTAGCGGGTTGAACACCGGGGAGCTGTTTTTT. Translation gives CASSPRGSGLNTGELFF. The variable domain in full, completed from reference TRBV11-2 and TRBJ2-2, reads EAGVAQSPRYKIIEKRQSVAFWCNPISGHATLYWYQQILGQGPKLLIQFQNNGVVDDSQLPKDRFSAERLKGVDSTLKIQPAKLEDSAVYLCASSPRGSGLNTGELFFGEGSRLTVL.